The 9 T cell receptor beta chains below come from one sample, sequenced in a study of blood T cells in healthy people across ages. Primers used in a second PCR of roughly 6 to 11 cycles were a sample-barcoded 5' primer and a J-beta primer mix. TCRdb analysed the 5' RACE reads with MiXCR anew, one entry per CDR3 protein. The repertoire consists of fewer than 900,000 distinct CDR3 sequences, with roughly 44% occurring once and the leading ten covering 20% to 25%. Sequencing was carried out using blood. All receptors come from a woman aged 55-69 years in good health.

This clonotype was counted only a few times. The chain links TRBV6-5 to TRBJ2-1; TRBD2 matches 9 bases. Germline loops: CDR1 MNHEY, CDR2 SVGAGI. This CDR3 is built from 16 residues. Germline trimming cut 5 bases from V and 1 base from J; bases unmatched to any gene: 6. CDR3 loop: CASSPIAGESYNEQFF. In nucleotides, the CDR3 is TGTGCCAGCAGTCCCATAGCGGGAGAATCCTACAATGAGCAGTTCTTC.

This clonotype was seen more than once but under ten times. The rearrangement links TRBV20-1 to TRBJ2-1; D gene ambiguous. Trimming cost V 6 bases and J 2 bases, with 14 bases left between them. CDR3 length equals 14 residues. Germline assignment: CDR1 DFQATT and CDR2 SNEGSKA (reference sequence). CDR3 nucleotides: TGCAGTGCCCCGGTGGGCAAAACCTACAATGAGCAGTTCTTC. It is translated as CSAPVGKTYNEQFF.

This clonotype was seen more than once but under ten times. The chain is built from TRBV24-1 and TRBJ1-1, with a tentative D call TRBD1 (5 bases). CDR3 length: 13 residues. Germline values: CDR1 KGHDR, CDR2 SFDVKD. The V end lost 3 bases, the J end lost 1 base, and 5 bases lay between the germline ends. The CDR3 loop is CATSDGGNTEAFF. The CDR3 DNA is TGTGCCACCAGTGATGGGGGGAACACTGAAGCTTTCTTT.

The J gene is TRBJ2-5, the V gene TRBV6-5; TRBD2 matches 7 bases. The J call is in doubt because the DNA end fits TRBJ2-7 better. This CDR3 is 14 amino acids long. CDR1 and CDR2 (germline): MNHEY, SVGAGI. CDR3 sequence reads: CASSSGRETYEQYF. CDR3 bases: TGTGCCAGCAGTTCCGGGCGGGAGACCTACGAGCAGTACTTC.

This clonotype was seen a handful of times. V usage is TRBV9 and J usage is TRBJ2-6, with D possibly matching TRBD2 (6 bases). CDR3 size: 17 residues. Germline V lookup: CDR1 SGDLS, CDR2 YYNGEE. V lost 1 base and J lost 0, with 11 bases in between. CDR3 nucleotides: TGTGCCAGCAGCGTACCCCGGAGGGACTCTGGGGCCAACGTCCTGACTTTC. Encoded protein: CASSVPRRDSGANVLTF.

V and J are TRBV4-2 and TRBJ1-6; weak D call: TRBD1 (6 bases). CDR1 is LGHNA and CDR2 is YNFKEQ in the germline V gene. V was trimmed by 2 bases and J by 3 bases, leaving 8 bases between them. CDR3 length: 15 residues. The CDR3 DNA reads as TGTGCCAGCAGCCAAAACAGGGACTATAATTCACCCCTCCACTTT. Translation: CASSQNRDYNSPLHF.

The V gene is TRBV30, the J gene TRBJ2-7; 12 bases are shared with TRBD2. Germline-derived CDR1 and CDR2 are GTSNPN and SVGIG (reference sequence). J gave up 10 bases and V 3 bases, and 10 bases lay outside the gene matches. The CDR3 runs to 14 residues. The CDR3 DNA reads TGTGCCTGGAGGACTAGCGGGGGTCCCGTGGCCCAGTACTTC. It codes for CAWRTSGGPVAQYF.

The CDR3 is CIIGTSYNEQFF. In DNA, the CDR3 is TGCATTATCGGGACATCTTACAATGAGCAGTTCTTC. The chain uses TRBV20-1 and TRBJ2-1; D is perhaps TRBD1 (6 bases). CDR1 is DFQATT, CDR2 SNEGSKA, per germline (reference sequence). This CDR3 region has 12 residues.

V is TRBV14 and J is TRBJ2-3, with D possibly matching TRBD2 (6 bases). This CDR3 has 18 residues. Germline assignment: CDR1 SGHDN and CDR2 FVKESK. V shed 1 base and J shed 3 bases, with 20 bases lying between them. The CDR3 protein is CASSQVWRDLSRTDTQYF. CDR3 nucleotides: TGTGCCAGCAGCCAAGTTTGGCGGGACCTGTCGAGAACAGATACGCAGTATTTT.